This paragraph covers one T cell receptor (beta chain) sequence. The antigen is undetermined. Only in-frame clones appear in the TCRdb table, and some are missing; sequencing was by immunoSEQ multiplex PCR. In the table there are about 980,000 clones, roughly 72% of which are singletons. This specimen belongs to a study of shared clonotypes between healthy human individuals. Findings of the study overall: Clonotypes which were not shared had lower generation probabilities than clonotypes that all four donors shared.

Sequenced input: memory CD4+ T cells sorted from blood. Indicated subset: CD45RA-negative fraction. This TCR was sampled from a man aged 18-30 years in good health.

CDR3 sequence: CASSNLSGYTF. The CDR3 nucleotides are TGTGCCAGTAGTAACCTGTCGGGCTACACCTTC. The chain links TRBV19 to TRBJ1-2; no clear D gene. The CDR3 has 11 residues. Germline CDR1 reads LNHDA; CDR2 reads SQIVND (reference sequence). The germline V and J ends were trimmed by 4 bases and 8 bases, with 8 bases remaining between them.